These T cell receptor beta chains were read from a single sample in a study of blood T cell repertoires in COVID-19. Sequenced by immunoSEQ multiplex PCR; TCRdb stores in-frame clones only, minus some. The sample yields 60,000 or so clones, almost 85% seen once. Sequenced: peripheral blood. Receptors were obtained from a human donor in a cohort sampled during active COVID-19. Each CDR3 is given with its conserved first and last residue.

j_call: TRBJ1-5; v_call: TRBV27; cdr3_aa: CASSVGPGGSNQPQHF
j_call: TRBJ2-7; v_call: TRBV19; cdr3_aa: CASSIVGLASEQYF
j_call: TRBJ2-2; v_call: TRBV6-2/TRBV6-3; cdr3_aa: CASSYYGGAGELFF
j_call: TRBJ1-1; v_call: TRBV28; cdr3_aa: CASRPGQGSDTEAFF
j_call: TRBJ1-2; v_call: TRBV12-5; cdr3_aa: CASGHRDRGYTF
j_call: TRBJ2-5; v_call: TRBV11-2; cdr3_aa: CASSLGDSGSPTQYF
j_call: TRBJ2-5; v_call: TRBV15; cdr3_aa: CATSRDRGVRETQYF
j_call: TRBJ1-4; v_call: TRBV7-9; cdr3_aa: CASSLQGAREKLFF
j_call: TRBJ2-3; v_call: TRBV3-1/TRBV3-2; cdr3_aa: CASSQGTGPGTDTQYF
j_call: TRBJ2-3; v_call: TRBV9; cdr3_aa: CASSVATSGGIGGGTDTQYF
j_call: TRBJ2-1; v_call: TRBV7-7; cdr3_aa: CASRKTSDTYNEQFF
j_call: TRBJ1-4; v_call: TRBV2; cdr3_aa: CASSSGEKLFF
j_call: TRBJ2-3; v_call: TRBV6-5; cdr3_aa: CASKWGRGSTDTQYF
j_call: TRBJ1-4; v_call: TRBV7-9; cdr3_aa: CASSLESVAGEKLFF
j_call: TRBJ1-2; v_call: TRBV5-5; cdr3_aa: CASSFDRKHYGYTF
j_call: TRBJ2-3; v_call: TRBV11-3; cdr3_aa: CACRDKGGADTQYF
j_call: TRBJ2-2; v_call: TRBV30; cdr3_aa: CAWSVRTGVSTGELFF
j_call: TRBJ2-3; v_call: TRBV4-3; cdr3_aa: CASSQDWLGADTQYF
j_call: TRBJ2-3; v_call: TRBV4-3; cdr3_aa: CASSPDTNTDTQYF
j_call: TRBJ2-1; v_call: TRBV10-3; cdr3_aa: CAITSAGGINEQFF
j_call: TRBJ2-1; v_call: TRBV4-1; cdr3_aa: CASSQGGGTSGGNSYNEQFF
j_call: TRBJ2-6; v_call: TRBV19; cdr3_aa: CASIPRPGQGASGANVLTF
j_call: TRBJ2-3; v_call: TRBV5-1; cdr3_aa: CASSLARDSLTDTQYF
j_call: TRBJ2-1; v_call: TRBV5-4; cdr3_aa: CASSSDSKPYNEQFF
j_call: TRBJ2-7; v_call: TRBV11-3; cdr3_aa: CASSLYSYEQYF
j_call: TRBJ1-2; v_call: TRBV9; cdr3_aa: CASRGDRAYGYTF
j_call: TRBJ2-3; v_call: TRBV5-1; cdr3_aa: CASSLGSGGADTQYF
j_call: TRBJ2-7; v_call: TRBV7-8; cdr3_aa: CASSFGTGTYEQYF
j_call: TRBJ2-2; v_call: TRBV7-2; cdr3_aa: CASSLRQSANTGELFF
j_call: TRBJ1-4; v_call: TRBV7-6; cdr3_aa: CASSLNSLMSGEKLFF
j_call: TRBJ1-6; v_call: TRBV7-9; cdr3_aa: CASSVRGPNSPLHF
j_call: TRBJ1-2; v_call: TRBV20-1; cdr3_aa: CSAQENYGYTF
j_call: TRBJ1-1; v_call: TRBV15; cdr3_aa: CATSRDSGGYTEAFF
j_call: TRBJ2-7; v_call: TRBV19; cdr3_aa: CASSRTEFSYEQYF
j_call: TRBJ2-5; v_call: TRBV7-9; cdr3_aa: CAPEETQYF
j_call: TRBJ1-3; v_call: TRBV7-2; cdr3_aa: CASSLRGNTIYF